The 18 T cell receptor beta chains below come from one sample, sequenced in a study of human T cells and chemical hapten exposure. Total RNA was isolated from unfractionated whole blood. TCRdb reprocessed the 5' RACE reads with MiXCR, giving one entry per CDR3 protein. The sample shows roughly 120,000 distinct CDR3 sequences, more than 15% of them seen only once. These receptors were obtained from a human donor in good health.

This chain connects TRBV2 to TRBJ1-3; D possibly corresponds to TRBD1 (6 bases). Germline CDR1 reads SNHLY; CDR2 reads FYNNEI. The CDR3 totals 15 residues. Trimming took off 4 bases at V and 4 bases at J, with 14 bases between the two ends. The CDR3 DNA reads as TGTGCCAGCAGTGGCGGAAGGGGGACCGGAAACACCATATATTTT. Translating it yields CASSGGRGTGNTIYF.

This clonotype has a handful of counts. The chain employs TRBV28 and TRBJ2-7; unclear D gene. This CDR3 has 10 amino acids. V was cut by 5 bases and J by 6 bases, with 5 bases left in between. Germline V lookup: CDR1 MDHEN, CDR2 SYDVKM. The CDR3 protein is CASSMGEQYF. CDR3 in DNA: TGTGCCAGCAGTATGGGCGAGCAGTACTTC. Complete variable domain (other parts from reference TRBV28 and TRBJ2-7): DVKVTQSSRYLVKRTGEKVFLECVQDMDHENMFWYRQDPGLGLRLIYFSYDVKMKEKGDIPEGYSVSREKKERFSLILESASTNQTSMYLCASSMGEQYFGPGTRLTVT.

The chain employs TRBV7-2 and TRBJ2-1; no firm D call. V lost 1 base and J lost 6, with 10 bases in between. Germline V gene lookup returns CDR1 SGHTA and CDR2 FQGNSA. The CDR3 runs to 14 residues. CDR3: CASSLGRSSNEQFF. The DNA of the CDR3 is TGTGCCAGCAGCTTAGGCAGGAGTAGCAATGAGCAGTTCTTC.

This clonotype has more than one count but fewer than ten. The chain combines TRBV28 with TRBJ1-1, with unresolved D. Germline V gene sequence: CDR1 MDHEN, CDR2 SYDVKM. This CDR3 comprises 12 residues. V was trimmed by 5 bases and J by 5 bases, leaving 9 bases between them. CDR3 in amino acids: CASSPRITEAFF. CDR3 nucleotide sequence: TGTGCCAGCAGTCCGCGGATAACTGAAGCTTTCTTT.

The chain carries TRBV12-3 or TRBV12-4 and TRBJ2-3; D gene ambiguous. The CDR3 totals 12 residues. V lost 1 base and J 9 bases, leaving 8 bases between the germline ends. The CDR3 here is CASSLGVPTQYF. The CDR3 DNA is TGTGCCAGCAGTTTAGGGGTTCCCACGCAGTATTTT.

The sample holds a few counts of this clonotype. The chain links TRBV12-3 or TRBV12-4 to TRBJ1-5; D might be TRBD1 (6 bases). The CDR3 consists of 14 residues. V lost 4 bases and J 2 bases, leaving 9 bases between the germline ends. The CDR3 DNA sequence: TGTGCCAGCAGTTACAAGGGGGGCAATCAGCCCCAGCATTTT. Its translation is CASSYKGGNQPQHF.

The chain carries TRBV6-4 and TRBJ2-2; D could derive from TRBD1 or TRBD2 (6 bases each). Germline CDR1 and CDR2: MRHNA and SNTAGT. The CDR3 is 16 residues long. The V end was cut by 0 bases, the J end by 3 bases, with 11 bases between. CDR3 protein: CASSDSGGEYTGELFF. The CDR3 nucleotides are TGTGCCAGCAGTGACTCGGGGGGCGAGTACACCGGGGAGCTGTTTTTT.

CDR3 coding DNA: TGTGCCAGCAGCCAAGTTGGGGGTTCCGAGCAGTACTTC. It yields the protein CASSQVGGSEQYF. V is TRBV3-1 and J is TRBJ2-7, with D perhaps assigned TRBD1 or TRBD2 (5 bases each). CDR3 length equals 13 residues. CDR1 and CDR2 (germline): LGHDT, YNNKEL (reference sequence). Trimming removed 1 base from V and 6 bases from J, with 10 bases in between.

This clonotype has only a few counts. The chain joins TRBV18 to TRBJ2-1; D is unclear. The CDR3 spans 15 residues. The germline V gene has CDR1 KGHSH and CDR2 LQKENI. V shed 3 bases and J shed 8 bases, with 17 bases lying between them. The DNA of the CDR3 is TGTGCCAGCTCACCTTCAGGAGCCACCTTCCATGAGCAGTTCTTC. Amino acids: CASSPSGATFHEQFF.

J is TRBJ2-5 and V is TRBV5-1; no firm D call. This CDR3 is 16 amino acids long. The germline V and J ends were trimmed by 0 bases and 6 bases, with 18 bases remaining between them. Germline lookup yields CDR1 SGHRS and CDR2 YFSETQ. CDR3: CASSLVGGYGPKTQYF. CDR3 nucleotide sequence: TGCGCCAGCAGCTTGGTTGGTGGGTACGGCCCCAAGACCCAGTACTTC.

This clonotype was observed a few times. The rearrangement joins TRBV28 to TRBJ1-3; D call uncertain. Deletions cut 5 bases from V and 0 bases from J, with 11 bases between. Per the germline V gene, CDR1 is MDHEN and CDR2 is SYDVKM. The CDR3 is 15 amino acids. This CDR3 reads CASSILPSSGNTIYF. The CDR3 DNA is TGTGCCAGCAGTATACTCCCGAGCTCTGGAAACACCATATATTTT.

In nucleotides, the CDR3 is TGTGCCAGCAGTGAGAACCCGGGGGGTTCACCCCTCCACTTT. Translation: CASSENPGGSPLHF. The V gene is TRBV2, the J gene TRBJ1-6; possibly TRBD1 for D (5 bases). CDR1 and CDR2 (germline): SNHLY, FYNNEI. There are 14 residues in the CDR3. The V end lost 3 bases, the J end lost 9 bases, and 12 bases lay between the germline ends.

In its sample, this clonotype was seen a few times. V gene TRBV6-5 combines with J gene TRBJ1-1, with a tentative D call TRBD1 (5 bases). V was clipped by 4 bases and J by 13 bases, with 19 bases between them. The CDR3 is 13 residues long. Germline CDR1 is MNHEY and CDR2 is SVGAGI. The CDR3, as DNA: TGTGCCAGCAGTTCCCCGGGGTCCAGCAGGGATTTCTTT. This sequence encodes CASSSPGSSRDFF.

This chain links TRBV18 with TRBJ2-7; D is uncertain. CDR1 is KGHSH, CDR2 LQKENI, per germline. The CDR3 sequence is 15 residues long. Trimming left V 2 bases short and J 2 bases short, with 13 bases between. Here the CDR3 DNA reads TGTGCCAGCTCACCATATCGGGCAGGACCCTACGAGCAGTACTTC. Translation gives CASSPYRAGPYEQYF.

The chain couples TRBV20-1 to TRBJ1-5; D is uncertain. The CDR3 is made up of 11 amino acids. Germline V gene lookup returns CDR1 DFQATT and CDR2 SNEGSKA (reference sequence). Trimming removed 1 base from V and 9 bases from J, with 7 bases in between. The CDR3 region has the DNA TGCAGTGCTAGAGGACGCCTGCCCCAGCATTTT. This codes for CSARGRLPQHF.

The chain couples TRBV28 to TRBJ2-7; 7 nucleotides agree with TRBD2. The V gene end was trimmed by 3 bases and the J gene end by 0 bases; junction bases not matched to a gene: 14. Germline V gives CDR1 MDHEN, CDR2 SYDVKM. CDR3 length equals 18 residues. The CDR3 DNA is TGTGCCAGCAGTTTTCCCCTCCATCTAGCGGCGGCCTCCTACGAGCAGTACTTC. It is translated as CASSFPLHLAAASYEQYF.

The chain is built from TRBV5-1 and TRBJ2-3; a weak D match, TRBD2 (5 bases). Germline V gene sequence: CDR1 SGHRS, CDR2 YFSETQ. The CDR3 length is 13 residues. CDR3 DNA sequence: TGCGTCACTTCGGACTGGACCACAGATACGCAGTATTTT. Protein: CVTSDWTTDTQYF.

This clonotype was counted only a few times. V is TRBV19 and J is TRBJ2-7; D unresolved. The ends were cut back, 4 bases at V and 1 base at J, with 11 bases in the middle. This CDR3 has 14 amino acids. The germline CDR1 and CDR2 sequences are LNHDA and SQIVND (reference sequence). This CDR3 reads CASSTQSASYEQYF. In DNA form, the CDR3 reads TGTGCCAGTAGTACTCAATCAGCGTCCTACGAGCAGTACTTC.